This entry lists 20 T cell receptor beta chains sequenced from one sample in a study of cytomegalovirus exposure and HLA in healthy donors listed by TCRdb under 2017. The library relied on the immunoSEQ multiplex PCR assay. The multiplex PCR relied on a mix of 60 forward primers for TCR Vbeta segments and 13 reverse primers for TCR Jbeta segments. TCRdb holds this immuneACCESS table with in-frame rearrangements only. Some clones are missing; in checked studies, unresolved V genes explain under half, and the rest has no known cause. Counted in this sample were approximately 200,000 clones; roughly 80% of them appeared once. The ten biggest clones cover approximately 0.22% of the sample. The specimen sequenced was PBMCs. The receptor source for this set is a girl aged 2 to 9 in good health and CMV-seronegative.

The chain is built from TRBV23-1 and TRBJ1-5; 8 nucleotides align to TRBD1. TRBV23-1 is given ORF status, its function remaining uncertain. V shed 7 bases and J 4 bases; nucleotides not matched to a gene: 6. CDR3 size: 14 residues. The CDR3 loop reads CASIHRGRNQPQHF. CDR3 sequence (DNA): TGCGCCAGCATTCACAGGGGGAGAAATCAGCCCCAGCATTTT.

CDR3 DNA sequence: TGTGCCAGCAGCTTAGGGGGAGGGACAGGGGCAACCGGGGAGCTGTTTTTT. Its protein is CASSLGGGTGATGELFF. V gene TRBV11-1 combines with J gene TRBJ2-2; TRBD1 aligns across 10 bases. Germline CDR1 is SGHAT and CDR2 is FQDESV (reference sequence). The CDR3 totals 17 residues. The trim removed 1 base at V and 5 bases at J, leaving 7 bases unmatched.

This clone was observed a handful of times. The chain joins TRBV4-1 to TRBJ2-2, with D perhaps TRBD1 (6 bases). This CDR3 region has 13 residues. Germline V gene sequence: CDR1 MGHRA, CDR2 YSYEKL. The V end was cut by 6 bases, the J end by 8 bases, with 13 bases between. CDR3 sequence reads: CASSRTVSGELFF. CDR3 bases: TGCGCCAGCAGTCGGACAGTATCAGGGGAGCTGTTTTTT.

The chain recombines TRBV5-1 with TRBJ1-2; tentative D call: TRBD1 (5 bases). V lost 4 bases and J lost 4, with 14 bases in between. From germline, CDR1 is SGHRS and CDR2 YFSETQ. This CDR3 has 14 residues. The CDR3 sequence: CASSIGRDSYGYTF. CDR3 sequence (DNA): TGCGCCAGCAGCATAGGACGGGACTCCTATGGCTACACCTTC.

The chain combines TRBV7-9 with TRBJ2-1; D is uncertain. In germline, CDR1 is SEHNR, CDR2 FQNEAQ (reference sequence). V gave up 5 bases and J gave up 0 bases, with 8 bases separating them. The CDR3 consists of 14 residues. The DNA for the CDR3 is TGTGCCAGCAGCACGTCCAGCTCCTACAATGAGCAGTTCTTC. Translating it yields CASSTSSSYNEQFF. The variable domain in full, completed from reference TRBV7-9 and TRBJ2-1, reads DTGVSQNPRHKITKRGQNVTFRCDPISEHNRLYWYRQTLGQGPEFLTYFQNEAQLEKSRLLSDRFSAERPKGSFSTLEIQRTEQGDSAMYLCASSTSSSYNEQFFGPGTRLTVL.

The chain is built from TRBV21-1 and TRBJ2-3; TRBD2, the table's D call, lacks a check against the DNA. TRBV21-1 is given as a pseudogene. The CDR3 length is 12 residues. The chain's CDR3 is CASSKGLIAGYF. As DNA, the CDR3 is TGTGCCAGCAGCAAAGGGCTTATAGCGGGGTATTTT.

The rearrangement links TRBV6-5 to TRBJ2-4; D is possibly TRBD2 (7 bases). In germline, CDR1 is MNHEY, CDR2 SVGAGI. V was shortened by 2 bases and J by 8 bases, with 19 bases between the two germline ends. The CDR3 consists of 16 residues. In DNA form, the CDR3 reads TGTGCCAGCAGTTACCCAAAGTCGGGGGGCGAGCACATTCAGTACTTC. Translated: CASSYPKSGGEHIQYF.

V usage is TRBV7-8 and J usage is TRBJ2-1; 8 bases line up with TRBD2. Germline CDR1 reads SGHVS; CDR2 reads FQNEAQ. With V trimmed by 5 bases and J by 14 bases, 14 bases remained unmatched. This CDR3 is 14 amino acids long. CDR3 DNA sequence: TGTGCCAGCAGCCCGCGTACTAGCGGAGGGGGGGAGTTCTTC. Amino acids: CASSPRTSGGGEFF. The entire variable domain, with the rest obtained from reference TRBV7-8 and TRBJ2-1, is as follows: GAGVSQSPRYKVAKRGQDVALRCDPISGHVSLFWYQQALGQGPEFLTYFQNEAQLDKSGLPSDRFFAERPEGSVSTLKIQRTQQEDSAVYLCASSPRTSGGGEFFGPGTRLTVL.

Details on this clone: The same CDR3 is also encoded by other DNA sequences in this sample. The rearrangement joins TRBV5-1 to TRBJ1-1; weak D call: TRBD1 (6 bases). The CDR3 loop spans 14 amino acids. Trimming took 1 base from V and 8 from J, leaving 15 bases between them. Germline lookup yields CDR1 SGHRS and CDR2 YFSETQ. The CDR3 here is CASSLTGKGEEAFF. As DNA, the CDR3 is TGCGCCAGCAGCTTGACAGGGAAAGGCGAAGAAGCTTTCTTT.

This chain connects TRBV9 to TRBJ2-3; tentative D call: TRBD1 (5 bases). V was shortened by 0 bases and J by 2 bases, with 7 bases between the two germline ends. The germline V gene has CDR1 SGDLS and CDR2 YYNGEE. The CDR3 totals 14 residues. The CDR3 nucleotides are TGTGCCAGCAGCGTAGAACAGGCCACAGATACGCAGTATTTT. Translating it yields CASSVEQATDTQYF.

This sequence joins TRBV10-3 and TRBJ2-7; tentative D call: TRBD1 (6 bases). Germline V gene lookup returns CDR1 ENHRY and CDR2 SYGVKD. Trimming left V 8 bases short and J 1 base short, with 6 bases between. The CDR3 has 11 amino acids. This chain's CDR3 is CAIGQSYEQYF. The CDR3 coding sequence is TGTGCCATCGGACAGTCCTACGAGCAGTACTTC.

The sample holds a few counts of this clone. This sequence joins TRBV18 and TRBJ2-3, with TRBD2 as a possible D gene (7 bases). The CDR3 spans 15 residues. V lost 4 bases to trimming and J lost 3 bases, with 14 bases between them. Germline V gives CDR1 KGHSH, CDR2 LQKENI. The CDR3 spells CASSRNAGATDTQYF. The CDR3, as DNA: TGTGCCAGCTCACGAAATGCGGGGGCAACAGATACGCAGTATTTT.

The V and J genes are TRBV9 and TRBJ2-7; 9 nucleotides match TRBD2. CDR3 length: 15 residues. The ends lost 4 bases at V and 7 bases at J; junction bases unmatched: 12. CDR1 and CDR2 (germline): SGDLS, YYNGEE. The DNA of the CDR3 is TGTGCCAGCAGCCCCCGACTAGCGGAGGTGGGTGAGCAGTACTTC. Amino acid sequence: CASSPRLAEVGEQYF.

This clone appeared a single time. An end of the junction does not agree with germline; a read error may underlie this. The V gene is TRBV15, the J gene TRBJ1-2; 9 bases agree with TRBD1. CDR3 length: 14 amino acids. The germline CDR1 and CDR2 sequences are LNHNV and YYDKDF (reference sequence). The CDR3 nucleotides read TGTGCCACCAGCGGAGACAGGGGGATAAATGGCTACACCTTC. Its translation: CATSGDRGINGYTF. Filled out from reference TRBV15 and TRBJ1-2, the complete variable domain reads DAMVIQNPRYQVTQFGKPVTLSCSQTLNHNVMYWYQQKSSQAPKLLFHYYDKDFNNEADTPDNFQSRRPNTSFCFLDIRSPGLGDTAMYLCATSGDRGINGYTFGSGTRLTVV.

The chain is built from TRBV21-1 and TRBJ1-5; the D call TRBD1 from the table was never checked on the DNA. TRBV21-1 is flagged as a pseudogene. There are 23 residues in the CDR3. CDR3: CASSKLGPRPGQGSIRSNQPQHF. CDR3 bases: TGTGCCAGCAGCAAACTGGGCCCCCGCCCCGGACAGGGTAGTATAAGGAGCAATCAGCCCCAGCATTTT.

This rearrangement joins TRBV30 to TRBJ2-5; 9 positions match TRBD1. CDR1 and CDR2 (germline): GTSNPN, SVGIG (reference sequence). The CDR3 has 14 amino acids. Unmatched junction bases numbered 6, after V lost 5 bases and J lost 2 bases. The CDR3 nucleotides read TGTGCCTGGGAACCGGGACAGGGACAAGAGACCCAGTACTTC. This translates into CAWEPGQGQETQYF. The whole variable domain, filled in from reference TRBV30 and TRBJ2-5, reads SQTIHQWPATLVQPVGSPLSLECTVEGTSNPNLYWYRQAAGRGLQLLFYSVGIGQISSEVPQNLSASRPQDRQFILSSKKLLLSDSGFYLCAWEPGQGQETQYFGPGTRLLVL.

A few counts support this clone. In nucleotides, the CDR3 is TGCGCCAGCAGCCAAGATAAGCTTACCTACGAGCAGTACTTC. This translates into CASSQDKLTYEQYF. This chain links TRBV4-1 with TRBJ2-5; D ambiguous. The DNA matches TRBJ2-7 better at its end, which makes the J call doubtful. This CDR3 has 14 residues. Germline assignment: CDR1 MGHRA and CDR2 YSYEKL.

V is TRBV6-5 and J is TRBJ2-7; possible D gene TRBD1, 6 bases. Germline values: CDR1 MNHEY, CDR2 SVGAGI. V dropped 3 bases and J dropped 5 bases, with 11 bases sitting between them. This CDR3 spans 13 amino acids. As DNA, the CDR3 is TGTGCCAGCAGTTATTTAGGGGGTAACGAGCAGTACTTC. Its translation: CASSYLGGNEQYF.

The table lists this clone with a count of one. The J gene is TRBJ1-1, the V gene TRBV7-9; no clear D gene. V lost 2 bases to trimming and J lost 0 bases, with 4 bases between them. From germline, CDR1 is SEHNR and CDR2 FQNEAQ (reference sequence). The CDR3 consists of 13 residues. CDR3 coding DNA: TGTGCCAGCAGCTTAACACTGAACACTGAAGCTTTCTTT. Amino acid sequence: CASSLTLNTEAFF.

The rearrangement uses TRBV19 and TRBJ1-3; D call uncertain. The length of the CDR3 is 13 residues. Germline CDR1 and CDR2: LNHDA and SQIVND (reference sequence). Trimming removed 3 bases at V and 3 bases at J, with 6 bases between. CDR3 residues: CASSMTNGNTIYF. DNA of the CDR3: TGTGCCAGTAGTATGACTAATGGAAACACCATATATTTT. The complete variable domain, with remaining parts taken from reference TRBV19 and TRBJ1-3, reads DGGITQSPKYLFRKEGQNVTLSCEQNLNHDAMYWYRQDPGQGLRLIYYSQIVNDFQKGDIAEGYSVSREKKESFPLTVTSAQKNPTAFYLCASSMTNGNTIYFGEGSWLTVV.